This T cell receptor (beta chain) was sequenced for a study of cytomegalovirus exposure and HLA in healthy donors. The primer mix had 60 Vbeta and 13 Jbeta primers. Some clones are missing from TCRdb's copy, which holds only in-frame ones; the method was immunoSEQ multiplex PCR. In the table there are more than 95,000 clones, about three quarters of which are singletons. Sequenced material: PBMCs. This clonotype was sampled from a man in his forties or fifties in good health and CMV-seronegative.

CDR3: CASRTTASYEQYF. The CDR3 region has the DNA TGTGCCAGCAGGACGACAGCCTCCTACGAGCAGTACTTC. The chain combines TRBV5-4 with TRBJ2-5; possible D gene TRBD1, 5 bases. With the DNA end fitting TRBJ2-7 better, the J assignment may be wrong. The germline CDR1 and CDR2 sequences are SGHNT and YYREEE (reference sequence). This CDR3 contains 13 residues.